This is a list of T cell receptor beta chains from one sample in a study of vaccination and CD4 T cells after COVID-19. A single record per CDR3 protein comes from TCRdb applying MiXCR to the PCR reads. The sample includes 11,000 to 15,000 distinct CDR3 sequences, approximately 69% of them seen just once. The source material was CD4+ T cells from blood, sampled after SARS-CoV-2 vaccination. All receptors come from a human donor who had recovered from COVID-19. Both conserved end residues are part of each CDR3. D genes are given only for firm matches. For some rows the clone size is stated as once, few or many, or as a class when expanded; others skip it.

d_call j_call v_call clone_size cdr3_aa cdr3_nt
. TRBJ2-7 TRBV15 few CATSRDLVTTYEQYF TGTGCCACCAGCAGAGATCTCGTCACAACTTACGAGCAGTACTTC
. TRBJ2-7 TRBV19 . CASTPQGKTYEQYF TGTGCCAGTACCCCACAGGGTAAAACCTACGAGCAGTACTTC
TRBD1 TRBJ1-1 TRBV20-1 once CSARAPGQGIPEAFF TGTAGTGCTAGAGCCCCCGGACAGGGAATCCCTGAAGCTTTCTTT
. TRBJ2-1 TRBV5-1 . CASSTAPLGGTNEQFF TGCGCCAGCAGTACGGCCCCCCTAGGGGGGACCAATGAGCAGTTCTTC
. TRBJ1-3 TRBV20-1 few CSARVSNSGNTIYF TGCAGTGCTAGGGTATCCAACTCTGGAAACACCATATATTTT
. TRBJ2-7 TRBV28 . CASSPGAREQYF TGTGCCAGCAGTCCCGGCGCTCGCGAGCAGTACTTC
. TRBJ1-2 TRBV7-2 . CASSSSRATYGYTF TGTGCCAGCAGCTCCAGCCGGGCTACCTATGGCTACACCTTC
TRBD1 TRBJ1-6 TRBV6-1 . CASSPITTGRRSPLHF TGTGCCAGCAGCCCAATAACGACAGGGCGAAGGTCACCCCTCCACTTT
. TRBJ1-1 TRBV19 once CASWRGAGDEAFF TGTGCCAGTTGGAGGGGGGCAGGCGATGAAGCTTTCTTT
TRBD1 TRBJ1-2 TRBV6-5 . CASSYSTGNGYTF TGTGCCAGCAGTTACTCGACAGGGAATGGCTACACCTTC
. TRBJ1-1 TRBV6-1 . CAISELGGDTEAFF TGTGCCATCAGTGAACTCGGGGGCGACACTGAAGCTTTCTTT
TRBD2 TRBJ2-7 TRBV30 . CAWSSGLADGLHF TGTGCCTGGAGTTCGGGACTAGCGGACGGACTGCACTTC
. TRBJ1-5 TRBV20-1 few CSARTRGQPQHF TGCAGTGCTAGAACCCGGGGACAGCCCCAGCATTTT
TRBD2 TRBJ2-7 TRBV19 . CATRAGGRNEQYF TGTGCCACAAGAGCGGGAGGAAGGAACGAGCAGTACTTC
TRBD1 TRBJ1-3 TRBV6-1 few CASKRTGAGNTIYF TGTGCCAGCAAGCGGACAGGGGCTGGAAACACCATATATTTT
. TRBJ2-2 TRBV28 few CASSLMSSGELFF TGTGCCAGCAGTTTAATGTCGTCCGGGGAGCTGTTTTTT
TRBD1 TRBJ1-6 TRBV28 . CASSLGTGESPLHF TGTGCCAGCAGTTTAGGGACAGGGGAATCACCCCTCCACTTT
. TRBJ1-2 TRBV7-9 once CASSFEVGYTF TGTGCCAGCAGCTTCGAGGTTGGCTACACCTTC
TRBD2 TRBJ2-3 TRBV19 . CASSSGLAGSTDTQYF TGTGCCAGTAGTAGCGGACTAGCGGGAAGCACAGATACGCAGTATTTT
. TRBJ1-6 TRBV30 . CAWGLGRRNSPLHF TGTGCCTGGGGCCTGGGGAGGAGGAATTCACCCCTCCACTTT
. TRBJ1-6 TRBV21-1 . CASSKKVGVSGDSPLHF TGTGCCAGCAGCAAGAAAGTGGGGGTCTCGGGGGATTCACCCCTCCACTTT
. TRBJ2-1 TRBV6-4 few CASSDGSSYNEQFF TGTGCCAGCAGTGACGGGAGCTCCTACAATGAGCAGTTCTTC
. TRBJ1-5 TRBV6-5 . CASSYIGQPQHF TGTGCCAGCAGTTACATCGGTCAGCCCCAGCATTTT
. TRBJ1-5 TRBV6-1 . CASSPNNRNSNQPQHF TGTGCCAGCAGTCCGAATAACAGAAATAGCAATCAGCCCCAGCATTTT
. TRBJ2-7 TRBV28 . CATRGSRGSYEQYF TGTGCCACCCGGGGGTCCCGAGGCTCCTACGAGCAGTACTTC
. TRBJ2-7 TRBV27 . CASSSLAIFYEQYF TGTGCCAGCAGTTCCTTGGCTATCTTCTACGAGCAGTACTTC
. TRBJ1-2 TRBV4-3 . CASSPRTNYGYTF TGCGCCAGCAGCCCGAGAACTAACTATGGCTACACCTTC
. TRBJ2-4 TRBV12-3/TRBV12-4 . CASSLGRGRGVGAKNIQYF TGTGCCAGCAGTTTGGGCCGGGGGCGCGGGGTGGGGGCCAAAAACATTCAGTACTTC
. TRBJ1-6 TRBV28 . CASGSTGWHSPLHF TGTGCCAGCGGATCGACTGGGTGGCATTCACCCCTCCACTTT
. TRBJ1-6 TRBV7-2 . CASSPLPPSPLHF TGTGCCAGCAGCCCACTACCCCCTTCACCCCTCCACTTT